This T cell receptor beta chain is from a study of cytomegalovirus exposure and HLA in healthy donors. Study results and caveats: A likely sequencing artifact accounted for one observed cluster of highly shared sequence variants. Later analysis identified a missense DCLRE1C variant that was linked to TCR beta V- and J-gene trimming. TCR beta sequences reportedly predicted most subjects' HLA-A and HLA-B alleles accurately. Analyzed later, association rates of TCRs varied across HLA loci, with DRB1 most and HLA-C fewest.

Use of 60 Vbeta and 13 Jbeta primers characterized the PCR. Data came from immunoSEQ multiplex PCR; TCRdb stores just in-frame clones and leaves some out. The sample has 85,000 to 130,000 clones; about 70% are singletons. About this clone: Its specificity is unknown.

Germline V gives CDR1 SGHAT, CDR2 FQNNGV. J was trimmed by 2 bases and V by 0 bases; bases with no gene match: 8. The CDR3 is 18 amino acids. V and J are TRBV11-2 and TRBJ2-3; TRBD2 agrees at 10 bases. Sequenced sample: PBMCs. This receptor was obtained from a woman aged 45-59 years in good health and CMV-seropositive. The CDR3 DNA reads as TGTGCCAGCAGCTTAGATCCGGGACTAGCGCATTCCACAGATACGCAGTATTTT. Translated: CASSLDPGLAHSTDTQYF.